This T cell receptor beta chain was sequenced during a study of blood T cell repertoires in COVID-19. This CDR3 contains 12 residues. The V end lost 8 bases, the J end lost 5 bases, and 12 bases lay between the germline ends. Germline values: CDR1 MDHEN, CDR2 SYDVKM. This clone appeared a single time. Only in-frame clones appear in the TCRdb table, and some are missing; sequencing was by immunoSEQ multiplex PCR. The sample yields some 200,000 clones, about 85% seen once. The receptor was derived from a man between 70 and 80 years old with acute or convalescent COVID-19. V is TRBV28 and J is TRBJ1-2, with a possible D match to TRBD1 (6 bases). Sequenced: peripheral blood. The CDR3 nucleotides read TGTGCCAGCTCCACAGGGCCTTATGGCTACACCTTC. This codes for CASSTGPYGYTF.